This TCR beta chain was sequenced during a study of somatic mutations in cytotoxic T cells in rheumatoid arthritis. The CDR3 contains 13 residues. V shed 8 bases, J shed 0 bases, and the junction held 3 bases outside the gene matches. In germline, CDR1 is SNHLY, CDR2 FYNNEI. Produced via immunoSEQ multiplex PCR; TCRdb's table is partial and in-frame only. The sample lists roughly 4,200 clones, around three quarters occurring once. What was sequenced was CD8+ T cells sorted from blood. The sequence was collected from an adult with rheumatoid arthritis. V usage is TRBV2 and J usage is TRBJ2-5, with 7 positions matching TRBD1. The CDR3 reads CASRQGYQETQYF. Written as DNA, the CDR3 is TGTGCCAGCCGACAGGGCTACCAAGAGACCCAGTACTTC.